The T cell receptor (beta chain) described here comes from a study of OX40 agonist ivuxolimab in advanced cancers. About the study: Eligibility admitted prior anti-PD-1, anti-PD-L1 or anti-CTLA-4 therapy; around 38% had some. Study observations and caveats: Expanded clones tended on average to be more numerous among CD8+ T cells than CD4+. The study observed clonal expansion of CD4+ and CD8+ blood T cells by week 6 at 0.1 to 3.0 mg/kg.

The table came from immunoSEQ multiplex PCR; TCRdb's copy has only in-frame clones and leaves some out. The table has about 46,000 clones, 88% seen once. As for this clone: What it recognizes is unknown.

The CDR3 is 14 residues long. Germline values: CDR1 SNHLY, CDR2 FYNNEI. Deletions cut 5 bases from V and 2 bases from J, with 10 bases between. This clonotype was obtained from an adult with an advanced solid tumor such as melanoma, head and neck, liver or kidney cancer. The chain uses TRBV2 and TRBJ1-5; D possibly corresponds to TRBD1 (5 bases). This sample comprised CD4+ or CD8+ T cells sorted from blood, obtained in a trial of the OX40 agonist ivuxolimab. CDR3 loop: CASSRGSGNQPQHF. In DNA, the CDR3 is TGTGCCAGCAGTCGGGGGTCTGGCAATCAGCCCCAGCATTTT.